This T cell receptor beta chain appears in the sequencing data of a study of early T cells in non-severe SARS-CoV-2 infection. Background on the study: Sequencing targeted bulk RNA from unsorted whole blood, leaving chains unpaired.

Study-level results: A preference for anti-spike CD8 responses marked VDJdb matching, which missed private and CD4 specificities.

The germline CDR1 and CDR2 sequences are PRHDT and FYEKMQ (reference sequence). This CDR3 comprises 15 residues. V lost 5 bases and J lost 1, with 14 bases in between. Individual cDNA molecules each received unique molecular identifiers attached to them. In TCRdb, the 5' RACE reads were re-called with MiXCR into one record per CDR3 protein. The table records around 52,000 distinct CDR3 sequences, approximately 6.7% of them present only once. Turning to this clonotype: No antigen is known for it.

The V call is TRBV13, the J call TRBJ1-1, with D hard to call. The sample taken for sequencing was whole blood. The source of this sequence is an adult who was a healthcare worker with PCR-confirmed SARS-CoV-2 infection or an uninfected control (not recorded which). The CDR3 region is CASSPLIGRNTEAFF. The CDR3 DNA sequence: TGTGCCAGCAGCCCCCTTATCGGGAGGAACACTGAAGCTTTCTTT.